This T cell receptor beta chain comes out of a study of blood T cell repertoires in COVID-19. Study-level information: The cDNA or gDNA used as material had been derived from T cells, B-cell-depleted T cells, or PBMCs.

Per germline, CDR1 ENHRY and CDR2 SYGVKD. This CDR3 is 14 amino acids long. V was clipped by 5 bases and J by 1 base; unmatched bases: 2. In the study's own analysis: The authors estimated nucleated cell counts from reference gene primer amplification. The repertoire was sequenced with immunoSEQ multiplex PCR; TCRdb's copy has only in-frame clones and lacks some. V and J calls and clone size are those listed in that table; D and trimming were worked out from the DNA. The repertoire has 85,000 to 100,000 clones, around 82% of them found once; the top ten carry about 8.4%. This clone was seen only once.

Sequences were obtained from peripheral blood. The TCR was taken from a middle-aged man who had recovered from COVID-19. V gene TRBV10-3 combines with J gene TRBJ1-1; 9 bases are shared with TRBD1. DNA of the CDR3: TGTGCCATCAGTAAGGACAGGGGGAACACTGAAGCTTTCTTT. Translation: CAISKDRGNTEAFF.